These 21 T cell receptor beta chains came from one sample sequenced in a study of cytomegalovirus exposure and HLA in healthy donors. Primers: 60 Vbeta forward and 13 Jbeta reverse. TCRdb's table, derived via immunoSEQ multiplex PCR, lists solely in-frame clones and lacks some. Of roughly 240,000 clones listed, around 78% were seen once; the top ten hold roughly 0.45%. The sample was PBMCs. These TCRs come from a boy under 18 in good health and CMV-seronegative.

The V and J genes are TRBV7-8 and TRBJ1-1; tentatively, D is TRBD1 (5 bases). The CDR3 spans 15 residues. V lost 1 base to trimming and J lost 7 bases, with 16 bases between them. The germline CDR1 and CDR2 sequences are SGHVS and FQNEAQ. The CDR3 loop reads CASSLEPGREHEAFF. CDR3 DNA sequence: TGTGCCAGCAGCTTAGAGCCAGGGCGGGAGCATGAAGCTTTCTTT. Filled out from reference TRBV7-8 and TRBJ1-1, the complete variable domain reads GAGVSQSPRYKVAKRGQDVALRCDPISGHVSLFWYQQALGQGPEFLTYFQNEAQLDKSGLPSDRFFAERPEGSVSTLKIQRTQQEDSAVYLCASSLEPGREHEAFFGQGTRLTVV.

The rearrangement uses TRBV5-1 and TRBJ2-2; 7 nucleotides match TRBD1. Losses at the gene ends were 4 bases for V and 6 bases for J; bases not matched to a gene: 6. CDR3 size: 14 residues. Germline values: CDR1 SGHRS, CDR2 YFSETQ. CDR3 coding DNA: TGCGCCAGCAGCAGAACAGGGGATGCCGGGGAGCTGTTTTTT. Encoded protein: CASSRTGDAGELFF.

The chain links TRBV6-5 to TRBJ2-5; 7 positions agree with TRBD2. The end of the DNA is better explained by TRBJ2-7, so the J call may be wrong. The CDR3 runs to 15 residues. Looked up from germline, CDR1 is MNHEY and CDR2 is SVGAGI. The CDR3 region has the DNA TGTGCCAGCAGTTACACGGGCGGGGGAGATTACGAGCAGTACTTC. Protein sequence: CASSYTGGGDYEQYF.

The chain combines TRBV7-2 with TRBJ1-2; TRBD1 aligns across 7 bases. Germline V gene sequence: CDR1 SGHTA, CDR2 FQGNSA. Trimming at V came to 4 bases and at J to 2 bases, leaving 10 bases not matched to a gene. The CDR3 consists of 16 residues. The CDR3 DNA sequence: TGTGCCAGCAGCTCCCCAACACCGGGACAGAACTATGGCTACACCTTC. This translates into CASSSPTPGQNYGYTF.

The chain employs TRBV19 and TRBJ1-3; 9 bases match TRBD1. The junction had 11 bases not matched to a gene; V was cut back by 5 bases and J by 0 bases. The CDR3 consists of 18 residues. Germline V CDR1 and CDR2: LNHDA, SQIVND (reference sequence). The CDR3 sequence is CASSPGAGQGNSGNTIYF. The CDR3 DNA is TGTGCCAGTAGTCCAGGGGCGGGACAGGGTAACTCTGGAAACACCATATATTTT. Variable domain in full (rest from reference TRBV19 and TRBJ1-3): DGGITQSPKYLFRKEGQNVTLSCEQNLNHDAMYWYRQDPGQGLRLIYYSQIVNDFQKGDIAEGYSVSREKKESFPLTVTSAQKNPTAFYLCASSPGAGQGNSGNTIYFGEGSWLTVV.

This clone came up once. This chain joins TRBV12-5 and TRBJ2-7; D might be TRBD1 (7 bases). V was cut by 1 base and J by 2 bases, with 18 bases left in between. The CDR3 is made up of 17 amino acids. CDR1 and CDR2 (germline): LGHNT, FRNRAP. The CDR3 nucleotides read TGTGCTAGTGGTTTGGCACTAACAGGGGACTCCACCTACGAGCAGTACTTC. Translation: CASGLALTGDSTYEQYF.

The CDR3 DNA follows: TGTGCCAGCAGCGTAGGAGGGTTAGTCGGTGAAGCTTTCTTT. This encodes CASSVGGLVGEAFF. The chain employs TRBV9 and TRBJ1-1; D is ambiguous. CDR3 length equals 14 residues. The V and J ends lost 0 bases and 7 bases respectively, with 13 bases between them. Germline assignment: CDR1 SGDLS and CDR2 YYNGEE.

The chain has TRBV11-2 and TRBJ2-1; tentative D call: TRBD1 (5 bases). From germline, CDR1 is SGHAT and CDR2 FQNNGV. Trimming left V 1 base short and J 1 base short, with 5 bases between. The CDR3 loop spans 14 amino acids. CDR3 nucleotides: TGTGCCAGCAGCTTAGCAGGGTCCTACAATGAGCAGTTCTTC. It yields the protein CASSLAGSYNEQFF. Variable domain in full (rest from reference TRBV11-2 and TRBJ2-1): EAGVAQSPRYKIIEKRQSVAFWCNPISGHATLYWYQQILGQGPKLLIQFQNNGVVDDSQLPKDRFSAERLKGVDSTLKIQPAKLEDSAVYLCASSLAGSYNEQFFGPGTRLTVL.

This clone has only a few counts. CDR3 loop: CATGTGRRNTEAFF. Here the CDR3 DNA reads TGTGCCACCGGGACAGGGAGACGAAACACTGAAGCTTTCTTT. The chain combines TRBV5-6 with TRBJ1-1; 9 bases are a match to TRBD1. Germline V gene data show CDR1 as SGHDT and CDR2 as YYEEEE. The junction had 8 bases not matched to a gene; V was cut back by 9 bases and J by 2 bases. CDR3 size: 14 residues.

In DNA form, the CDR3 reads TGTGCCAGCTCACCGGAGGGGGGGTTCGCAGATACGCAGTATTTT. Residues: CASSPEGGFADTQYF. The rearrangement uses TRBV18 and TRBJ2-3; a possible D gene is TRBD2 (7 bases). The V end lost 3 bases, the J end lost 4 bases, and 14 bases lay between the germline ends. Germline V lookup: CDR1 KGHSH, CDR2 LQKENI. This CDR3 spans 15 amino acids.

This chain connects TRBV29-1 to TRBJ1-2, with 8 bases that match TRBD1. The V gene's germline CDR1 is SQVTM and CDR2 ANQGSEA. The CDR3 is 17 residues long. Trimming at V came to 7 bases and at J to 7 bases, leaving 23 bases not matched to a gene. The CDR3 protein is CSAGAGGALSSLSGYTF. In nucleotides, the CDR3 is TGCAGCGCTGGGGCAGGGGGCGCCCTCAGTAGTTTATCTGGCTACACCTTC.

The chain employs TRBV10-3 and TRBJ2-7; maybe TRBD1 (6 bases). CDR3 length equals 14 residues. Trimming pared 6 bases from V and 3 bases from J, leaving 15 bases between. In germline, CDR1 is ENHRY, CDR2 SYGVKD. The CDR3 loop is CAIRTGLGSYEQYF. CDR3 DNA sequence: TGTGCCATCAGGACAGGTTTAGGTAGCTACGAGCAGTACTTC.

The rearrangement uses TRBV4-1 and TRBJ2-1; D unresolved. Germline values: CDR1 MGHRA, CDR2 YSYEKL. Trimming removed 1 base at V and 1 base at J, with 8 bases between. The CDR3 is made up of 15 amino acids. CDR3 sequence (DNA): TGCGCCAGCAGCCAAGTTTTTCCTTCCTACAATGAGCAGTTCTTC. The encoded protein is CASSQVFPSYNEQFF.

J is TRBJ2-5 and V is TRBV19, with 9 bases matching TRBD1. The CDR3 covers 17 residues. V trimming: 6 bases; J trimming: 1 base; junction bases outside the gene matches: 12. The germline V gene has CDR1 LNHDA and CDR2 SQIVND (reference sequence). CDR3: CASSYGRTGVFQETQYF. Written as DNA, the CDR3 is TGTGCCAGTAGCTATGGGCGGACAGGGGTTTTCCAAGAGACCCAGTACTTC.

The sample holds a few counts of this clone. The J gene is TRBJ1-1, the V gene TRBV6-1; D is uncertain. The CDR3 is 11 residues long. CDR1 is MNHNS and CDR2 is SASEGT in the germline V gene. V was pared by 8 bases and J by 6 bases, with 10 bases between. The CDR3 DNA reads as TGTGCCAGCGCCCCAAGCCCTGAAGCTTTCTTT. This sequence encodes CASAPSPEAFF.

The chain couples TRBV30 to TRBJ2-7; the D is unclear. Germline values: CDR1 GTSNPN, CDR2 SVGIG (reference sequence). There are 13 residues in the CDR3. The V gene lost 0 bases and the J gene lost 2 bases, with 8 bases spanning the gap. The CDR3 spells CAWSVGGTYEQYF. CDR3 DNA sequence: TGTGCCTGGAGTGTTGGCGGAACCTACGAGCAGTACTTC.

This clone was detected a few times. The chain couples TRBV7-9 to TRBJ2-1; TRBD2 aligns across 9 bases. J lost 9 bases, V lost 2 bases, and 8 bases had no gene match. The germline V gene encodes CDR1 SEHNR and CDR2 FQNEAQ (reference sequence). CDR3 length: 15 residues. For the CDR3, the DNA is TGTGCCAGCAGCTTAAGTAGCGGGAGTATCGGTGAGCAGTTCTTC. It is translated as CASSLSSGSIGEQFF.

V is TRBV6-4 and J is TRBJ1-2; 11 bases match TRBD1. With 2 bases clipped from V and 7 bases from J, the junction kept 6 bases outside the gene matches. CDR1 is MRHNA and CDR2 is SNTAGT in the germline V gene. CDR3 size: 15 residues. The CDR3 spells CASSDQGQGVGGYTF. In nucleotides, the CDR3 is TGTGCCAGCAGTGACCAGGGACAGGGGGTTGGTGGCTACACCTTC.

The chain couples TRBV7-6 to TRBJ2-1; 9 bases are shared with TRBD1. The V gene end was trimmed by 4 bases and the J gene end by 10 bases; junction bases not matched to a gene: 5. The CDR3 consists of 13 residues. Germline CDR1 and CDR2: SGHVS and FNYEAQ. CDR3 DNA sequence: TGTGCCAGCAGCTCATCCGGGACAGGGGAGCAGTTCTTC. Amino acid sequence: CASSSSGTGEQFF.

This clone came up once. The chain has TRBV5-1 and TRBJ1-6; a weak D match, TRBD1 (6 bases). Germline V gene sequence: CDR1 SGHRS, CDR2 YFSETQ. Trimming took 4 bases from V and 9 from J, leaving 17 bases between them. This CDR3 is built from 15 residues. This chain's CDR3 is CASSLTTGNPSPLHF. CDR3 DNA sequence: TGCGCCAGCAGCCTAACCACAGGGAACCCTTCACCCCTCCACTTT.

The rearrangement joins TRBV7-6 to TRBJ2-1; D remains unclear. V shed 2 bases and J shed 5 bases, with 16 bases lying between them. The CDR3 contains 16 residues. Germline loops: CDR1 SGHVS, CDR2 FNYEAQ. The CDR3 sequence is CASSLQSGLQHNEQFF. CDR3 nucleotides: TGTGCCAGCAGCTTACAGTCAGGCTTGCAACACAATGAGCAGTTCTTC. Full variable domain (remainder filled in from reference TRBV7-6 and TRBJ2-1): GAGVSQSPRYKVTKRGQDVALRCDPISGHVSLYWYRQALGQGPEFLTYFNYEAQQDKSGLPNDRFSAERPEGSISTLTIQRTEQRDSAMYRCASSLQSGLQHNEQFFGPGTRLTVL.